Listed below are T cell receptor beta chains from one sample, sequenced in a study of blood T cell repertoires in COVID-19. Data came from immunoSEQ multiplex PCR; TCRdb stores just in-frame clones and leaves some out. The data show 100,000 or so clones, with around 91% seen just once and 32% held by the top ten. Sequenced input: peripheral blood. These TCRs come from an elderly woman with acute or convalescent COVID-19. Both conserved end residues are part of each CDR3. The D gene is left open where the match is weak. Size is omitted from some rows. Given values are once, few, many or a class for expanded clones.

>TRBD2|NA|TRBJ2-3|TRBV11-2
CASSLDRSGPPTDTQYF
TGTGCCAGCAGCTTAGATCGTAGCGGGCCCCCCACAGATACGCAGTATTTT
>TRBD1|NA|TRBJ1-4|TRBV7-9
CASRRTGGRDGEKLFF
TGTGCCAGCAGAAGGACAGGGGGCCGAGACGGTGAAAAACTGTTTTTT
>TRBD1|once|TRBJ1-1|TRBV10-3
CAIASGTANTEAFF
TGTGCCATAGCTTCCGGGACAGCAAACACTGAAGCTTTCTTT
>NA|NA|TRBJ2-7|TRBV18
CASSPFQGPHEQYF
TGTGCCAGCTCACCTTTTCAGGGTCCCCACGAGCAGTACTTC
>TRBD2|NA|TRBJ2-5|TRBV7-8
CASSLGLAVILETQYF
TGTGCCAGCAGCTTAGGGCTAGCGGTAATCCTGGAGACCCAGTACTTC
>NA|few|TRBJ2-5|TRBV4-2
CASSPGEGETQYF
TGTGCCAGCAGCCCTGGCGAGGGAGAGACCCAGTACTTC
>TRBD1|NA|TRBJ1-6|TRBV19
CASRDRDGSPLHF
TGTGCCAGCCGGGACAGGGATGGTTCACCCCTCCACTTT
>TRBD2|NA|TRBJ2-3|TRBV4-3
CASSQDWTSGDTQYF
TGCGCCAGCAGCCAAGATTGGACTAGCGGAGATACGCAGTATTTT
>NA|NA|TRBJ1-5|TRBV9
CASSVAGNQPQHF
TGTGCCAGCAGCGTAGCTGGCAATCAGCCCCAGCATTTT
>TRBD2|NA|TRBJ2-5|TRBV7-7
CASSLGTSGGETQYF
TGTGCCAGCAGCTTGGGGACTAGCGGGGGGGAGACCCAGTACTTC
>TRBD1|NA|TRBJ1-5|TRBV19
CATRGHMGGNQPQHF
TGTGCCACCAGGGGGCACATGGGCGGCAATCAGCCCCAGCATTTT
>TRBD1|NA|TRBJ1-4|TRBV4-1
CASSHIPGQGASAEKLFF
TGCGCCAGCAGCCATATACCGGGACAGGGGGCCTCCGCTGAAAAACTGTTTTTT
>NA|once|TRBJ2-2|TRBV2
CASSVAGPGTGELFF
TGTGCCAGCAGTGTGGCAGGGCCCGGCACCGGGGAGCTGTTTTTT
>TRBD1|NA|TRBJ1-4|TRBV18
CASSPQGAATNEKLFF
TGTGCCAGCTCACCACAGGGGGCCGCAACTAATGAAAAACTGTTTTTT
>TRBD1|NA|TRBJ1-3|TRBV2
CASSGRTGPPRNSGNTIYF
TGTGCCAGCAGTGGGCGGACAGGGCCGCCGCGCAACTCTGGAAACACCATATATTTT
>NA|NA|TRBJ2-2|TRBV7-9
CASSQGSGVTGELFF
TGTGCCAGCAGCCAAGGGTCGGGGGTCACCGGGGAGCTGTTTTTT
>NA|NA|TRBJ1-3|TRBV11-2
CASSLQGLTGNTIYF
TGTGCCAGCAGCTTACAGGGACTGACGGGAAACACCATATATTTT